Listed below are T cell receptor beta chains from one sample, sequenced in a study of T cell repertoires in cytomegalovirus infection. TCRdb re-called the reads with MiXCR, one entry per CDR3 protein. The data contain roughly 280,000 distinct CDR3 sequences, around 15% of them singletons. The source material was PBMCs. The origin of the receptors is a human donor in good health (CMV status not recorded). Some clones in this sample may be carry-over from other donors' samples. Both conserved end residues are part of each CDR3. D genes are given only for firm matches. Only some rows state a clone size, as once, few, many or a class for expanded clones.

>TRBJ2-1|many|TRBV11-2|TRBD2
CASRMRPGLAGFDEQFF
TGTGCCAGCAGGATGAGACCGGGACTAGCGGGGTTCGATGAGCAGTTCTTC
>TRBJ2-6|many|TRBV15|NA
CATSREVLEAGANVLTF
TGTGCCACCAGCAGAGAGGTACTGGAGGCTGGGGCCAACGTCCTGACTTTC
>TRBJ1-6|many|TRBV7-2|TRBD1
CASSSRTGESSPLHF
TGTGCCAGCAGCTCCCGGACAGGGGAAAGTTCACCCCTCCACTTT
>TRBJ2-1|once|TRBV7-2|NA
CASSLEGLYNEQFF
TGTGCCAGCAGCTTAGAAGGACTCTACAATGAGCAGTTCTTC
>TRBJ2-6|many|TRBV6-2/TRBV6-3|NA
CASSYPPRQDRSGANVLTF
TGTGCCAGCAGTTACCCTCCTCGACAGGACCGCTCTGGGGCCAACGTCCTGACTTTC
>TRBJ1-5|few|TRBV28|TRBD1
CASSLVSGGTQPQHF
TGTGCCAGCAGTTTGGTCTCAGGGGGAACTCAGCCCCAGCATTTT
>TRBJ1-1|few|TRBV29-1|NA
CSVEDLPGWNTEAFF
TGCAGCGTTGAAGATCTGCCGGGTTGGAACACTGAAGCTTTCTTT
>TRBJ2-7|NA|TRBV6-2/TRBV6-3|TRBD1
CASSYSGQVDKQYF
TGTGCCAGCAGTTACTCGGGACAGGTGGACAAGCAGTACTTC
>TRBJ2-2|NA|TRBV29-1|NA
CSVRLPGWDTGELFF
TGCAGCGTTCGGTTACCAGGGTGGGACACCGGGGAGCTGTTTTTT
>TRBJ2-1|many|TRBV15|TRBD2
CATSRGNSGGNEQFF
TGTGCCACCAGCAGAGGCAATAGCGGGGGGAATGAGCAGTTCTTC
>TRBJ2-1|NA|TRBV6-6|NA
CASTSAGGSSYNEQFF
TGTGCCAGCACGTCAGCGGGTGGGAGCTCCTACAATGAGCAGTTCTTC
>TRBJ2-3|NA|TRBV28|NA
CASRLVPDTQYF
TGTGCCAGCAGACTAGTCCCAGATACGCAGTATTTT
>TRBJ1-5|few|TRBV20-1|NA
CSASSEGLVNQPQHF
TGCAGTGCTAGCTCCGAGGGATTGGTCAATCAGCCCCAGCATTTT
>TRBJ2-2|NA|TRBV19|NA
CASSNLRQTNTGELFF
TGTGCCAGTAGTAATCTAAGACAGACGAACACCGGGGAGCTGTTTTTT
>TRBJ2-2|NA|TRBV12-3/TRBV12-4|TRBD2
CASSFPTGLAGGPGTGELFF
TGTGCCAGCAGTTTCCCCACAGGACTAGCGGGAGGGCCAGGTACCGGGGAGCTGTTTTTT
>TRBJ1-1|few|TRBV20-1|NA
CSARLPGTGEAFF
TGCAGTGCTAGACTCCCCGGTACTGGTGAAGCTTTCTTT
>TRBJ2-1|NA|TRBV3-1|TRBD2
CASSRPGGAYNEQFF
TGTGCCAGCAGCCGCCCGGGGGGGGCCTACAATGAGCAGTTCTTC
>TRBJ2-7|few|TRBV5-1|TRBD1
CASSPPPGQSSYEQYF
TGCGCCAGCAGCCCCCCCCCGGGACAGAGCTCCTACGAGCAGTACTTC
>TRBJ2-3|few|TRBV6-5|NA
CASSYGPQDTQYF
TGTGCCAGCAGTTACGGCCCCCAGGATACGCAGTATTTT
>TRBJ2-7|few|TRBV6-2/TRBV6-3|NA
CASSYLADPSEQYF
TGTGCCAGCAGTTACCTAGCCGACCCGAGCGAGCAGTACTTC
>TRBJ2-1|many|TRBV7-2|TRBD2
CASSAGLASSYNEQFF
TGTGCCAGCAGCGCAGGACTAGCGAGCTCCTACAATGAGCAGTTCTTC
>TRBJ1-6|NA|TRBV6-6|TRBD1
CASSYRTGVRSPLHF
TGTGCCAGCAGTTACCGGACAGGGGTTCGGTCACCCCTCCACTTT
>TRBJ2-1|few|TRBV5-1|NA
CASSLDGVSYNEQFF
TGCGCCAGCAGCTTGGACGGGGTCTCCTACAATGAGCAGTTCTTC
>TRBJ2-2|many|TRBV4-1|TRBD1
CASSQGQGSAPTGELFF
TGCGCCAGCAGCCAAGGACAGGGCTCTGCGCCCACCGGGGAGCTGTTTTTT
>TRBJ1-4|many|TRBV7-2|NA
CASSLLGHGNEKLFF
TGTGCCAGCAGCTTACTCGGACACGGGAATGAAAAACTGTTTTTT
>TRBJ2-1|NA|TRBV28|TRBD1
CASSSFGQGLYNEQFF
TGTGCCAGCAGTTCATTCGGACAGGGATTGTACAATGAGCAGTTCTTC
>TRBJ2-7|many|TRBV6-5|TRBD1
CASSYSGQAFTYEQYF
TGTGCCAGCAGTTACTCGGGACAGGCGTTCACCTACGAGCAGTACTTC
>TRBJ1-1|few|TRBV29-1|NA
CSVEPGSTEAFF
TGCAGCGTTGAACCAGGAAGCACTGAAGCTTTCTTT
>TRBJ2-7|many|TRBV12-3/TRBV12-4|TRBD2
CASSWASGRAARVEQYF
TGTGCCAGCAGTTGGGCTAGCGGGAGGGCGGCTAGGGTCGAGCAGTACTTC
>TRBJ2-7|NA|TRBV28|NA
CASSLRHQVGSSYEQYF
TGTGCCAGCAGTTTACGTCATCAGGTCGGTAGCTCCTACGAGCAGTACTTC
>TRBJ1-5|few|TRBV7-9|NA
CASSPWDLNQPQHF
TGTGCCAGCAGCCCCTGGGACCTAAATCAGCCCCAGCATTTT
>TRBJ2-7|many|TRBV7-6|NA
CASSLATGQGSYEQYF
TGTGCCAGCAGCTTAGCGACGGGTCAAGGGTCCTACGAGCAGTACTTC
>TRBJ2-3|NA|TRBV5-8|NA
CASSYPIGGSTDTQYF
TGTGCCAGCAGCTACCCCATCGGGGGAAGCACAGATACGCAGTATTTT
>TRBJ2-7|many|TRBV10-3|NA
CAISESGPLSWEQYF
TGTGCCATCAGTGAATCGGGACCGTTATCGTGGGAGCAGTACTTC
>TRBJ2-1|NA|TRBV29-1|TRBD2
CSTIGLAGHYNEQFF
TGCAGCACCATCGGACTAGCGGGCCACTACAATGAGCAGTTCTTC
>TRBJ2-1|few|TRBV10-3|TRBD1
CAIGTDYSYNEQFF
TGTGCCATCGGGACAGATTACTCCTACAATGAGCAGTTCTTC
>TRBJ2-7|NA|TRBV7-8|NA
CASSPQTTGFEQYF
TGTGCCAGCAGCCCCCAGACGACGGGCTTCGAGCAGTACTTC
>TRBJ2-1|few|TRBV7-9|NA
CASSLGGIEQFF
TGTGCCAGCAGCTTAGGTGGGATTGAGCAGTTCTTC
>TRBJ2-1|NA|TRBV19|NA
CASSIGLQYNEQFF
TGTGCCAGTAGTATCGGGCTACAATACAATGAGCAGTTCTTC
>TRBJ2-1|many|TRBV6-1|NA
CASNEELARFNEQFF
TGTGCCAGCAATGAGGAGCTAGCTCGTTTCAATGAGCAGTTCTTC
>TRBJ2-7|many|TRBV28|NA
CASRPPLGAHYEQYF
TGTGCCAGCAGACCCCCACTAGGGGCCCACTACGAGCAGTACTTC
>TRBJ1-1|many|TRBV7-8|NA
CASSFRGQEAFF
TGTGCCAGCAGCTTTAGAGGTCAGGAAGCTTTCTTT
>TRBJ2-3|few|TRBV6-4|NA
CASSDGGIGTDTQYF
TGTGCCAGCAGTGATGGGGGGATCGGAACAGATACGCAGTATTTT
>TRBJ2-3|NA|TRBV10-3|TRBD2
CAISESTSADTQYF
TGTGCCATCAGTGAGTCGACTAGCGCAGATACGCAGTATTTT
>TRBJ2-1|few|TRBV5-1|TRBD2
CASSFPARPSGRAAGNNEQFF
TGCGCCAGCAGCTTTCCAGCGCGTCCTAGCGGGAGGGCGGCTGGAAACAATGAGCAGTTCTTC
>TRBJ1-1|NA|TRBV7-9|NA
CASSLAEVVYTEAFF
TGTGCCAGCAGCTTAGCGGAGGTGGTGTACACTGAAGCTTTCTTT
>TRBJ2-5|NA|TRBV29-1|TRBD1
CSADRGGETQYF
TGCAGCGCGGACAGGGGCGGAGAGACCCAGTACTTC
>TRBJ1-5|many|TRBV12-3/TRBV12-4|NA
CASSTDGNRVQPQHF
TGTGCCAGCAGTACTGACGGGAACAGGGTCCAGCCCCAGCATTTT
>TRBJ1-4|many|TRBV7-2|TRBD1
CASSSGQATNEKLFF
TGTGCCAGCAGCTCCGGACAGGCAACTAATGAAAAACTGTTTTTT
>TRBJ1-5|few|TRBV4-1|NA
CASSQGGLGTEPQHF
TGCGCCAGCAGCCAAGGAGGTTTAGGGACGGAGCCCCAGCATTTT
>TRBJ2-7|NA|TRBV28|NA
CASWPFGGNEQYF
TGTGCCAGCTGGCCCTTTGGCGGGAACGAGCAGTACTTC
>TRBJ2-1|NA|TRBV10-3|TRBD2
CAISDGLASYNEQFF
TGTGCCATCAGCGACGGACTAGCGTCCTACAATGAGCAGTTCTTC
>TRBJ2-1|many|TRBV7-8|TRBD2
CASSLPQSGGAVGEQFF
TGTGCCAGCAGCTTACCACAGTCCGGGGGGGCGGTCGGAGAGCAGTTCTTC
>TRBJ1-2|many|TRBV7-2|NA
CASSSGGVTNYGYTF
TGTGCCAGCAGCTCGGGGGGGGTAACTAACTATGGCTACACCTTC
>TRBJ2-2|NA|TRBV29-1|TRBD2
CSVIVNGRPSGTGELFF
TGCAGCGTTATCGTCAACGGGAGGCCTTCGGGCACCGGGGAGCTGTTTTTT
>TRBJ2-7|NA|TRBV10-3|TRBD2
CAISPGTSAEEQYF
TGTGCCATCAGTCCCGGGACTAGCGCAGAAGAGCAGTACTTC
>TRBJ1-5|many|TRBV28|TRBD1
CASCTGTGGVQPQHF
TGTGCCAGTTGCACCGGGACAGGGGGCGTTCAGCCCCAGCATTTT
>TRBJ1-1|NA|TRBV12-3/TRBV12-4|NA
CTSSLGAEAFF
TGTACCAGCAGTTTAGGGGCTGAAGCTTTCTTT
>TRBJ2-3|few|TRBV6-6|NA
CASSYSYTDTQYF
TGTGCCAGCAGTTACTCATACACAGATACGCAGTATTTT